This TCR beta chain was documented in a study of blood T cell repertoires in COVID-19. Overall study context: T cells, B-cell-depleted T cells, or PBMCs supplied cDNA or gDNA.

V shed 6 bases, J shed 6 bases, and the junction held 4 bases outside the gene matches. Germline CDR1 is LNHDA and CDR2 is SQIVND (reference sequence). The CDR3 runs to 13 residues. Per the original data handling: Reference gene primer amplification in the assay estimated nucleated cell counts. Clones were sequenced by immunoSEQ multiplex PCR, and TCRdb holds only the in-frame ones, with some missing. For V, J and clone size, that table is used; D and trimming come from the DNA. The sample yields 200,000 to 300,000 clones, more than 85% seen once. V gene TRBV19 combines with J gene TRBJ1-5, with 8 nucleotides matching TRBD1. This TCR derives from a woman in her sixties or seventies with active or convalescent COVID-19. The sequencing sample was made of peripheral blood. CDR3 nucleotides: TGTGCCAGTAGGACAGGGGTTGTTCAGCCCCAGCATTTT. Its protein product is CASRTGVVQPQHF.